The clone carrying this T cell receptor beta chain was seen a few times. This record comes from a study of patients and donors after allogeneic stem cell transplantation. TCRdb reprocessed the RT-PCR reads with MiXCR, giving one entry per CDR3 protein. The sample consists of roughly 940,000 distinct CDR3 sequences, approximately 18% of them appearing once. There are 15 residues in the CDR3. The V gene's germline CDR1 is MNHNS and CDR2 SASEGT. V was pared by 6 bases and J by 2 bases, with 5 bases of the junction left unmatched. Material: blood, either unsorted or a sorted T cell fraction (not recorded which). This rearrangement joins TRBV6-1 to TRBJ2-5, with TRBD2 matching 11 bases. The source of this sequence is a human donor who was either an allogeneic HSCT recipient or a stem cell or donor lymphocyte infusion donor (not recorded which). It is not recorded whose cells these are; they may come from a transplant donor. The CDR3 reads CASSGTSGSQETQYF. DNA of the CDR3: TGTGCCAGCAGCGGGACTAGCGGATCACAAGAGACCCAGTACTTC.